Shown below are 20 T cell receptor beta chains from a single sample sequenced in a study of T cell responses to AZD1222 COVID-19 vaccine. Assay used: immunoSEQ multiplex PCR; TCRdb lists only in-frame clones, some missing. The sample carries about 100,000 clones, about 89% recorded once. The input for sequencing was peripheral blood, taken 28 days after the second dose of the MenACWY control vaccine. The receptors were sampled from an adult who received the MenACWY meningococcal vaccine as a control.

This chain connects TRBV5-1 to TRBJ2-3; no clear D gene. Germline V gene data show CDR1 as SGHRS and CDR2 as YFSETQ. Trimming stripped 0 bases from V and 8 bases from J, with 4 bases between. CDR3 length equals 11 residues. The CDR3 spells CASSLGSTQYF. The CDR3 DNA sequence: TGCGCCAGCAGCTTGGGCTCTACGCAGTATTTT. Combining the CDR3 with reference TRBV5-1 and TRBJ2-3 gives the whole variable domain KAGVTQTPRYLIKTRGQQVTLSCSPISGHRSVSWYQQTPGQGLQFLFEYFSETQRNKGNFPGRFSGRQFSNSRSEMNVSTLELGDSALYLCASSLGSTQYFGPGTRLTVL.

The genes are TRBV12-3 or TRBV12-4 and TRBJ2-7, with D perhaps matching TRBD1 (6 bases). The ends were cut back, 2 bases at V and 5 bases at J, with 10 bases in the middle. There are 13 residues in the CDR3. CDR3 sequence reads: CASSLLQGNEQYF. CDR3 DNA sequence: TGTGCCAGCAGTTTACTACAGGGAAACGAGCAGTACTTC.

J is TRBJ2-3 and V is TRBV6-5; TRBD2 matches at 10 bases. Per the germline V gene, CDR1 is MNHEY and CDR2 is SVGAGI. This CDR3 comprises 16 residues. With V trimmed by 2 bases and J by 5 bases, 7 bases remained unmatched. CDR3 bases: TGTGCCAGCAGTTACCTCAGCGGGGGGGTGCAAGATACGCAGTATTTT. Encoded protein: CASSYLSGGVQDTQYF.

The rearrangement uses TRBV7-9 and TRBJ1-4; D is ambiguous. The V gene lost 8 bases and the J gene lost 7 bases, with 14 bases spanning the gap. The CDR3 extends over 13 amino acids. The germline gives CDR1 SEHNR, CDR2 FQNEAQ (reference sequence). In DNA form, the CDR3 reads TGTGCCAGCTCTGACGCGGCTAGTGAAAAACTGTTTTTT. This translates into CASSDAASEKLFF.

CDR3 DNA sequence: TGTGCCAGCAGCCCCCGAGGGTACAATCAGCCCCAGCATTTT. Its protein is CASSPRGYNQPQHF. The chain links TRBV11-2 to TRBJ1-5; D remains ambiguous. Germline V gene sequence: CDR1 SGHAT, CDR2 FQNNGV. This CDR3 is built from 14 residues. V lost 5 bases, J lost 3 bases, and 11 bases lay in between.

In this sample, this clone turned up a few times. V gene TRBV4-2 combines with J gene TRBJ1-1; D not certain. V lost 0 bases to trimming and J lost 4 bases, with 12 bases between them. The CDR3 loop spans 15 amino acids. CDR1 is LGHNA, CDR2 YNFKEQ, per germline. The CDR3 spells CASSQDVGLVTEAFF. The CDR3 DNA reads TGTGCCAGCAGCCAAGATGTAGGTCTTGTCACTGAAGCTTTCTTT.

V gene TRBV28 combines with J gene TRBJ1-2; D remains ambiguous. V was cut by 3 bases and J by 6 bases, with 11 bases left in between. The CDR3 length is 13 residues. Looked up from germline, CDR1 is MDHEN and CDR2 is SYDVKM. CDR3 protein: CASSFEGKNGYTF. The CDR3 region has the DNA TGTGCCAGCAGTTTCGAGGGAAAGAATGGCTACACCTTC.

The rearrangement links TRBV11-2 to TRBJ2-1, with TRBD1 identical over 8 bases. CDR1 is SGHAT, CDR2 FQNNGV, per germline. V lost 5 bases and J lost 7; bases outside the gene matches: 16. The CDR3 length is 17 residues. Written as DNA, the CDR3 is TGTGCCAGCAGCCCCCGCACGGTCGGGACAGGTGTGAATGAGCAGTTCTTC. Amino acids: CASSPRTVGTGVNEQFF. Variable domain in full (rest from reference TRBV11-2 and TRBJ2-1): EAGVAQSPRYKIIEKRQSVAFWCNPISGHATLYWYQQILGQGPKLLIQFQNNGVVDDSQLPKDRFSAERLKGVDSTLKIQPAKLEDSAVYLCASSPRTVGTGVNEQFFGPGTRLTVL.

The rearrangement uses TRBV24-1 and TRBJ1-5; no reliable D call. This CDR3 is 14 amino acids long. V was cut by 3 bases and J by 4 bases, with 9 bases left in between. Germline-derived CDR1 and CDR2 are KGHDR and SFDVKD. The DNA of the CDR3 is TGTGCCACCAGTGATGGCTTGAGGAATCAGCCCCAGCATTTT. Encoded protein: CATSDGLRNQPQHF.

The J gene is TRBJ2-7, the V gene TRBV28; D is undetermined. Germline V gives CDR1 MDHEN, CDR2 SYDVKM. V dropped 8 bases and J dropped 4 bases, with 15 bases sitting between them. This CDR3 has 13 residues. CDR3 amino acids: CASQATISYEQYF. For the CDR3, the DNA is TGTGCCAGCCAAGCGACAATCTCTTACGAGCAGTACTTC.

The J gene is TRBJ2-7, the V gene TRBV2; tentative D call: TRBD2 (6 bases). CDR1 and CDR2 from the germline V gene are SNHLY and FYNNEI. Trimming removed 7 bases from V and 6 bases from J, with 19 bases in between. The CDR3 length is 14 residues. The CDR3 nucleotides are TGTGCCAGCAAGCCGGAGGTGGGGGGAGGCGAGCAGTACTTC. This translates into CASKPEVGGGEQYF.

The rearrangement joins TRBV5-5 to TRBJ2-3, with D perhaps matching TRBD1 or TRBD2 (5 bases each). The germline V gene has CDR1 SGHKS and CDR2 YYEKEE (reference sequence). CDR3 size: 15 residues. V was pared by 0 bases and J by 11 bases, with 19 bases between. The CDR3 DNA is TGTGCCAGCAGCTTGGTCACAGGTCTTAACCGGGGGCAGTATTTT. This gives the protein CASSLVTGLNRGQYF.

The V call is TRBV3-1 (or the pseudogene TRBV3-2), the J call TRBJ2-7; 15 bases line up with TRBD2. Germline assignment: CDR1 LGHDT and CDR2 YNNKEL (reference sequence). The CDR3 has 16 amino acids. Trimming removed 6 bases from V and 6 bases from J; junction bases left unmatched: 9. The CDR3 DNA reads TGTGCCAGCAGTCGGACTAGCGGGGGGGCCTCAGGCGAGCAGTACTTC. The encoded protein is CASSRTSGGASGEQYF.

This chain links TRBV6-1 with TRBJ2-2; 10 bases agree with TRBD2. Germline V gives CDR1 MNHNS, CDR2 SASEGT. The junction had 6 bases not matched to a gene; V was cut back by 4 bases and J by 4 bases. This CDR3 has 16 residues. The CDR3 region has the DNA TGTGCCAGCAGTGGGGGACTAGCGAGTCGCACCGGGGAGCTGTTTTTT. Protein sequence: CASSGGLASRTGELFF.

This clone was seen a handful of times. The V and J genes are TRBV27 and TRBJ2-7, with D perhaps TRBD2 (7 bases). CDR3 length equals 14 residues. Germline CDR1 is MNHEY and CDR2 is SMNVEV (reference sequence). V lost 7 bases and J 6 bases, leaving 19 bases between the germline ends. CDR3 loop: CASTALGGLVEQYF. The CDR3 bases are TGTGCCAGCACCGCCCTGGGGGGGCTGGTCGAGCAGTACTTC.

The chain uses TRBV30 and TRBJ1-1, with a weak D call TRBD1 (5 bases). Trimming removed 3 bases from V and 0 bases from J, with 20 bases in between. The germline V gene has CDR1 GTSNPN and CDR2 SVGIG (reference sequence). This CDR3 is 17 amino acids long. This CDR3 is CAWSGAPLRDLNTEAFF. The CDR3 DNA follows: TGTGCCTGGAGCGGGGCGCCCTTACGGGACCTGAACACTGAAGCTTTCTTT.

The rearrangement uses TRBV6-5 and TRBJ2-3; 16 bases line up with TRBD2. Germline CDR1 and CDR2: MNHEY and SVGAGI. The V gene end was trimmed by 4 bases and the J gene end by 4 bases; junction bases not matched to a gene: 2. The length of the CDR3 is 16 residues. This CDR3 reads CASSSGTSGGADTQYF. The CDR3 nucleotides read TGTGCCAGCAGTTCGGGGACTAGCGGGGGGGCAGATACGCAGTATTTT.

This clone was recorded only once. In DNA, the CDR3 is TGTGCCAGCAGTCGAACAGATTCACCCCTCCACTTT. Translated, it gives CASSRTDSPLHF. The chain couples TRBV6-5 to TRBJ1-6; unclear D gene. CDR3 length: 12 residues. The V end was cut by 5 bases, the J end by 8 bases, with 7 bases between. Germline CDR1 MNHEY, CDR2 SVGAGI.

The chain has TRBV10-3 and TRBJ2-7; D remains ambiguous. In germline, CDR1 is ENHRY, CDR2 SYGVKD. There are 14 residues in the CDR3. V lost 0 bases and J lost 5, with 11 bases in between. The CDR3 DNA is TGTGCCATCAGTGAGTCGACCGGTAACCACGAGCAGTACTTC. Residues: CAISESTGNHEQYF.

The chain is built from TRBV5-1 and TRBJ2-1; 8 bases align to TRBD2. The junction had 5 bases not matched to a gene; V was cut back by 4 bases and J by 5 bases. The germline V gene has CDR1 SGHRS and CDR2 YFSETQ. This CDR3 spans 14 amino acids. CDR3 DNA: TGCGCCAGCAGCCCTAGCGGGTACAACAATGAGCAGTTCTTC. Protein sequence: CASSPSGYNNEQFF.